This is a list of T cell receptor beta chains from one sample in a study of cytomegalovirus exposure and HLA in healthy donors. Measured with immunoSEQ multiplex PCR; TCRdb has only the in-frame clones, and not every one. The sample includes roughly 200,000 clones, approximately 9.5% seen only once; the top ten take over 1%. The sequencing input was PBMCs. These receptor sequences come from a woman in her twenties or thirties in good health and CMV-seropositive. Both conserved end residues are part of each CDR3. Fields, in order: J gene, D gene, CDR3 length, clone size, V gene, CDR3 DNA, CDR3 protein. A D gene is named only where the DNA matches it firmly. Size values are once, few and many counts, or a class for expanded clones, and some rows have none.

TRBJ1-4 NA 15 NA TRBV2 TGTGCCAGCAGGCTCCAAGGGGCAACTAATGAAAAACTGTTTTTT CASRLQGATNEKLFF
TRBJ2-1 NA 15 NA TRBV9 TGTGCCAGCAGCGTAACTGCGAACTCCTACAATGAGCAGTTCTTC CASSVTANSYNEQFF
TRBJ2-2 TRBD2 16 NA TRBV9 TGTGCCAGCAGCGTAGGACTAGCGGAGAACACCGGGGAGCTGTTTTTT CASSVGLAENTGELFF
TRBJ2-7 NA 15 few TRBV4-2 TGTGCCAGCAGCCCTCTGACCCGAGGCTCCTACGAGCAGTACTTC CASSPLTRGSYEQYF
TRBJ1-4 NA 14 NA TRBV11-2 TGTGCCAGCAGCTTAGAATGGTCCGGGGAAAAACTGTTTTTT CASSLEWSGEKLFF
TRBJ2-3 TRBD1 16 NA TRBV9 TGTGCCAGCAGCGAAACCGGGACAGTGGGCACAGATACGCAGTATTTT CASSETGTVGTDTQYF
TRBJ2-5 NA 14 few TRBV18 TGTGCCAGCTCACCGTCAGGGGCGGGAGAGACCCAGTACTTC CASSPSGAGETQYF
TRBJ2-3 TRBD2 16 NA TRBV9 TGTGCCAGCAGCGTCGGACTAGCGGGAGCGGGAGATACGCAGTATTTT CASSVGLAGAGDTQYF
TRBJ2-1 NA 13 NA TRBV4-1 TGCGCCAGCAGCCAAGGGGCTCGCACTGAGCAGTTCTTC CASSQGARTEQFF
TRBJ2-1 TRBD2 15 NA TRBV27 TGTGCCAGCGGTGAGGGTCCTAGCGGGAGTAATGAGCAGTTCTTC CASGEGPSGSNEQFF
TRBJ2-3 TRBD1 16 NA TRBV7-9 TGTGCCAGCAGTACTTACCGGGACAGGGCCACAGATACGCAGTATTTT CASSTYRDRATDTQYF
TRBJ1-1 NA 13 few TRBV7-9 TGTGCCAGCAGCTTGACTGGGAACACTGAAGCTTTCTTT CASSLTGNTEAFF
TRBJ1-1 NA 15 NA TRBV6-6 TGTGCCAGCAGTTACTCGACTTCCACGAACACTGAAGCTTTCTTT CASSYSTSTNTEAFF
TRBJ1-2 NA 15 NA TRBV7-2 TGTGCCAGCAGCTTCAAAGGACAGCCTAACTATGGCTACACCTTC CASSFKGQPNYGYTF
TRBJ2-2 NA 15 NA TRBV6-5 TGTGCCAGCAGGATATCTAGCAGCTCCACCGGGGAGCTGTTTTTT CASRISSSSTGELFF
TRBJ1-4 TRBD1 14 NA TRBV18 TGTGCCAGCTCACCACGGACACAGGGGGAAAAACTGTTTTTT CASSPRTQGEKLFF
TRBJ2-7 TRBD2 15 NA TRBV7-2 TGTGCCAGCAGCATAAGGACTAGCGGGGCCTACGAGCAGTACTTC CASSIRTSGAYEQYF
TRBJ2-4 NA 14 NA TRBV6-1 TGTGCCAGCAGTTCTCCAGGTCCTACGAACATTCAGTACTTC CASSSPGPTNIQYF
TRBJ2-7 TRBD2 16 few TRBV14 TGTGCCAGCAGCCAAAACAAGGGACTAGCGGGAGGCGAGCAGTACTTC CASSQNKGLAGGEQYF
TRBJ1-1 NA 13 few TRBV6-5 TGTGCCAGCAGTTGGTTAGGAGGGACTGAAGCTTTCTTT CASSWLGGTEAFF
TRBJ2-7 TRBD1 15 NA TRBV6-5 TGTGCCAGCAGTTACGCAGACAGGGGTACCTACGAGCAGTACTTC CASSYADRGTYEQYF
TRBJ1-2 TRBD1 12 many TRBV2 TGTGCCAGCACCACGACAGGGGATGGCTACACCTTC CASTTTGDGYTF
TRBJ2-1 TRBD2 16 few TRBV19 TGTGCCAGTAGTGCCCTAGCGGGAGGGCCCCGGGGTGAGCAGTTCTTC CASSALAGGPRGEQFF
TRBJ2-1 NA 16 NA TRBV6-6 TGTGCCAGCACCCCCACGACAGGTTCTCAGTACAATGAGCAGTTCTTC CASTPTTGSQYNEQFF
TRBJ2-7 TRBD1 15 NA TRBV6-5 TGTGCCAGCAGTTACTCGGACAGGGGATACTACGAGCAGTACTTC CASSYSDRGYYEQYF
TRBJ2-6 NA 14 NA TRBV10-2 TGCGCCAGCATCCCACTCTCTGGGGCCAACGTCCTGACTTTC CASIPLSGANVLTF
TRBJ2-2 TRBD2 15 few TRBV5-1 TGCGCCAGCAGCTTTGGTAGCGGGAGGCTCGGGGAGCTGTTTTTT CASSFGSGRLGELFF
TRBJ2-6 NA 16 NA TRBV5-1 TGCGCCAGCAGCTTGGGTGTCTCCTCTGGGGCCAACGTCCTGACTTTC CASSLGVSSGANVLTF